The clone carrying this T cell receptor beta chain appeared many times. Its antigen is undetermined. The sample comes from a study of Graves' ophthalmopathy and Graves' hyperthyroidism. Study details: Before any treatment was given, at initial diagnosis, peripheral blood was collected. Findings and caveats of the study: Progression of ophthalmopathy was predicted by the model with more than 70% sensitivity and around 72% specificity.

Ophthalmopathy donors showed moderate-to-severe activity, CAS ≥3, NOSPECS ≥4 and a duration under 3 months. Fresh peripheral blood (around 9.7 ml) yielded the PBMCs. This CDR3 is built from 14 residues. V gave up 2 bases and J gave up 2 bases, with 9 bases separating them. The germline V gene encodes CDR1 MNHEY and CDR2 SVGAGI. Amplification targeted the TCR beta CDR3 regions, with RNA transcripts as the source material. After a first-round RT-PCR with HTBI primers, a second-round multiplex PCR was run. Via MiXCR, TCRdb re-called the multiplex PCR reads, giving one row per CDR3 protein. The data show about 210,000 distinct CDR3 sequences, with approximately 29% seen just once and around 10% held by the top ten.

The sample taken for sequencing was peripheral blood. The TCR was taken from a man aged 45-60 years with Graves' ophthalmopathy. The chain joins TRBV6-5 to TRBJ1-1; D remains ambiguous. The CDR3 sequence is CASSYNGPNTEAFF. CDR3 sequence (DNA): TGTGCCAGCAGTTACAACGGCCCCAACACTGAAGCTTTCTTT.